This T cell receptor (beta chain) was recovered during a study of patients and donors after allogeneic stem cell transplantation. The germline CDR1 and CDR2 sequences are MDHEN and SYDVKM. V gave up 6 bases and J gave up 5 bases; unmatched junction bases: 10. The CDR3 sequence is 15 residues long. TCRdb fed the RT-PCR reads into MiXCR, producing one record per CDR3 protein. The table shows approximately 410,000 distinct CDR3 sequences, with about a sixth occurring only once. The sequence was obtained from a human donor who was either an allogeneic HSCT recipient or a stem cell or donor lymphocyte infusion donor (not recorded which). It is not recorded whose cells these are; they may come from a transplant donor. The chain joins TRBV28 to TRBJ2-3; TRBD2 agrees at 8 bases. Sequences were obtained from blood, either unsorted or a sorted T cell fraction (not recorded which). CDR3 residues: CASSDGGLGEDTQYF. DNA of the CDR3: TGTGCCAGCAGCGACGGGGGACTAGGGGAAGATACGCAGTATTTT.